The rows below give T cell receptor beta chains drawn from one sample of a study of shared clonotypes between healthy human individuals. Using immunoSEQ multiplex PCR, the repertoire was profiled, and TCRdb retains in-frame clones only, with some absent. The sample includes over 1.4 million clones, roughly 96% of them seen just once. The sample comprised naive CD4+ T cells sorted from blood. The receptor set was obtained from a young man in good health. Both conserved end residues are part of each CDR3. Fields, in order: J gene, V gene, clone size, D gene, CDR3 protein, CDR3 DNA. A D gene is named only where the DNA matches it firmly. The size field is filled for only some rows; it gives once, few, many or a size class.

TRBJ2-7	TRBV6-1	-	-	CASSAGWYEQYF	TGTGCCAGCAGTGCCGGGTGGTACGAGCAGTACTTC
TRBJ1-2	TRBV2	-	TRBD1	CASSRDRKRGGYTF	TGTGCCAGCAGTAGGGACAGGAAAAGGGGTGGCTACACCTTC
TRBJ2-2	TRBV2	-	TRBD2	CASTRLAGGNTGELFF	TGTGCCAGCACCCGTCTAGCGGGCGGTAACACCGGGGAGCTGTTTTTT
TRBJ2-2	TRBV28	-	-	CAVPGRINTGELFF	TGTGCCGTGCCGGGACGGATAAACACCGGGGAGCTGTTTTTT
TRBJ1-5	TRBV19	once	-	CASSIPGAAQPQHF	TGTGCCAGTAGTATCCCAGGTGCGGCTCAGCCCCAGCATTTT
TRBJ2-3	TRBV2	once	-	CASSEARDRLRDTQYF	TGTGCCAGCAGTGAAGCGAGAGACAGGCTCAGGGATACGCAGTATTTT
TRBJ2-4	TRBV7-9	-	TRBD1	CASSPAGQGIKNIQYF	TGTGCCAGCAGCCCCGCGGGACAGGGAATCAAAAACATTCAGTACTTC
TRBJ2-5	TRBV5-4	-	TRBD2	CASSFEAGGPRETQYF	TGTGCCAGCAGTTTCGAAGCGGGAGGGCCCCGGGAGACCCAGTACTTC
TRBJ2-3	TRBV2	-	-	CASKIFSAPTDTQYF	TGTGCCAGCAAAATTTTTAGCGCGCCCACAGATACGCAGTATTTT
TRBJ2-1	TRBV9	-	TRBD2	CASSVLGTSANNEQFF	TGTGCCAGCAGCGTCCTCGGGACTAGCGCTAACAATGAGCAGTTCTTC
TRBJ2-7	TRBV5-1	once	TRBD2	CASSWGSKGGRNYEQYF	TGCGCCAGCAGCTGGGGTTCTAAGGGAGGGCGTAACTACGAGCAGTACTTC
TRBJ1-1	TRBV6-6	-	-	CASSRQKTLNTEAFF	TGTGCCAGCAGTCGACAGAAGACCTTGAACACTGAAGCTTTCTTT
TRBJ2-2	TRBV7-3	-	TRBD2	CASSLGTSSGNGGELFF	TGTGCCAGCAGCTTAGGGACTTCTAGCGGGAACGGAGGGGAGCTGTTTTTT
TRBJ1-5	TRBV10-3	-	-	CAISGRQENQPQHF	TGTGCCATCAGTGGGCGACAGGAGAATCAGCCCCAGCATTTT
TRBJ2-1	TRBV2	-	-	CASSASHSYNEQFF	TGTGCCAGCAGTGCTTCCCACTCCTACAATGAGCAGTTCTTC
TRBJ2-6	TRBV7-3	-	TRBD1	CASSPDRGRIGANVLTF	TGTGCCAGCAGCCCTGACAGGGGGCGCATTGGGGCCAACGTCCTGACTTTC
TRBJ1-1	TRBV5-1	once	TRBD1	CASSRTAGTGITEAFF	TGCGCCAGCAGCAGGACAGCCGGGACAGGGATCACTGAAGCTTTCTTT
TRBJ1-1	TRBV6-1	-	TRBD1	CASRSGQANTEAFF	TGTGCCAGCAGATCGGGACAGGCGAACACTGAAGCTTTCTTT
TRBJ2-3	TRBV7-3	-	-	CASSPSGDTQYF	TGTGCCAGCAGTCCATCGGGAGATACGCAGTATTTT
TRBJ2-5	TRBV5-6	-	-	CASSHGPTQQETQYF	TGTGCCAGCAGCCATGGACCGACCCAGCAAGAGACCCAGTACTTC
TRBJ2-7	TRBV30	-	-	CAWSPGTNYEQYF	TGTGCCTGGAGTCCGGGGACCAACTACGAGCAGTACTTC
TRBJ2-1	TRBV9	-	-	CASSVDSYNEQFF	TGTGCCAGCAGCGTAGACAGCTACAATGAGCAGTTCTTC
TRBJ1-4	TRBV7-9	-	-	CARDAGEPIATNEKLFF	TGTGCCAGGGACGCAGGGGAACCCATTGCAACTAATGAAAAACTGTTTTTT
TRBJ2-3	TRBV5-5	-	-	CASSLETSLDTQYF	TGTGCCAGCAGCTTAGAGACTAGTTTAGATACGCAGTATTTT
TRBJ1-4	TRBV2	once	TRBD1	CASSSTGVGLFF	TGTGCCAGCAGTTCTACAGGGGTAGGACTGTTTTTT
TRBJ2-7	TRBV10-3	once	TRBD2	CAIGTSGRSYEQYF	TGTGCCATAGGGACTAGCGGGCGCTCCTACGAGCAGTACTTC
TRBJ1-4	TRBV5-4	-	-	CASRAGEATNEKLFF	TGTGCCAGCAGGGCGGGGGAGGCGACTAATGAAAAACTGTTTTTT
TRBJ2-1	TRBV6-1	-	-	CASTWSGRIYYEQFF	TGTGCCAGCACCTGGTCCGGGAGAATCTATTATGAGCAGTTCTTC
TRBJ1-1	TRBV11-2	-	TRBD1	CASSLTGDTEAFF	TGTGCCAGCAGCTTAACAGGGGACACTGAAGCTTTCTTT
TRBJ1-1	TRBV7-2	-	-	CASSSGRTNTEAFF	TGTGCCAGCAGCTCTGGTAGGACGAACACTGAAGCTTTCTTT
TRBJ2-3	TRBV5-1	-	TRBD1	CASSSGQGSYTQYF	TGCGCCAGCAGCTCCGGACAGGGGTCTTATACGCAGTATTTT
TRBJ1-1	TRBV28	-	-	CASSLGPPMNTEAFF	TGTGCCAGCAGTTTGGGCCCCCCCATGAACACTGAAGCTTTCTTT
TRBJ1-5	TRBV9	-	-	CASSRGDVNQPQHF	TGTGCCAGCAGTAGAGGGGACGTAAATCAGCCCCAGCATTTT
TRBJ1-4	TRBV2	few	-	CASSQSGLFF	TGTGCCAGCTCACAAAGCGGGCTGTTTTTT
TRBJ1-5	TRBV2	-	-	CASSERTSHSNQPQHF	TGTGCCAGCAGTGAAAGGACAAGTCATAGCAATCAGCCCCAGCATTTT
TRBJ2-7	TRBV6-1	once	-	CASSAQGTSLYEQYF	TGTGCCAGCAGTGCCCAAGGGACAAGTCTCTACGAGCAGTACTTC
TRBJ1-2	TRBV19	-	-	CASSSGEGGLLGYTF	TGTGCCAGTTCCTCGGGGGAAGGGGGACTCCTTGGCTACACCTTC
TRBJ1-1	TRBV18	-	-	CASSPLSEGHLNTEAFF	TGTGCCAGCTCACCACTCTCAGAGGGGCATCTGAACACTGAAGCTTTCTTT
TRBJ1-1	TRBV6-5	-	-	CASSPRITWNTEAFF	TGTGCCAGCAGTCCCCGTATTACATGGAACACTGAAGCTTTCTTT
TRBJ2-7	TRBV19	-	TRBD2	CASTPGGLYFGEQYF	TGTGCCAGTACCCCGGGAGGGCTCTATTTTGGCGAGCAGTACTTC
TRBJ2-1	TRBV5-1	once	-	CASSLTSARGIEDEQFF	TGCGCCAGCAGCTTGACAAGCGCCCGGGGAATTGAGGATGAGCAGTTCTTC
TRBJ2-2	TRBV7-2	-	TRBD2	CASRPRGSNAGELFF	TGTGCCAGCAGACCACGCGGGAGCAACGCCGGGGAGCTGTTTTTT
TRBJ1-4	TRBV5-1	-	-	CASSLNAFRHEKLFF	TGCGCCAGCAGCCTAAACGCTTTCCGTCATGAAAAACTGTTTTTT
TRBJ2-7	TRBV19	-	-	CASSIVGTYEQYF	TGTGCCAGTAGTATAGTTGGCACTTACGAGCAGTACTTC
TRBJ2-1	TRBV15	-	TRBD1	CATSRDRGQSHQQFF	TGTGCCACCAGCAGAGATAGGGGACAGTCCCATCAGCAGTTCTTC
TRBJ2-1	TRBV10-3	-	-	CAISESTREPYNEQFF	TGTGCCATCAGTGAGTCTACGCGGGAACCCTACAATGAGCAGTTCTTC
TRBJ1-4	TRBV7-2	-	TRBD1	CASSRDRLTTNEKLFF	TGTGCCAGCAGCCGGGACAGGCTCACAACTAATGAAAAACTGTTTTTT
TRBJ1-5	TRBV19	-	TRBD1	CASSRQGDQPQHF	TGTGCCAGTAGTCGGCAGGGGGATCAGCCCCAGCATTTT
TRBJ2-7	TRBV5-1	-	TRBD1	CASSLAGTGGLEQYF	TGCGCCAGCAGCTTGGCCGGGACAGGGGGTCTCGAGCAGTACTTC
TRBJ2-5	TRBV19	-	-	CASSVGGPPQETQYF	TGTGCCAGTAGTGTTGGGGGACCACCCCAAGAGACCCAGTACTTC
TRBJ2-7	TRBV7-9	once	TRBD2	CASSPTGLAGGEQYF	TGTGCCAGCAGCCCGACCGGACTAGCGGGAGGCGAGCAGTACTTC
TRBJ2-2	TRBV14	-	-	CASSQGLRTGELFF	TGTGCCAGCAGCCAAGGTTTGCGGACCGGGGAGCTGTTTTTT
TRBJ1-5	TRBV28	-	-	CASSLTVTSNQPQHF	TGTGCCAGCAGTTTGACAGTCACTAGCAATCAGCCCCAGCATTTT
TRBJ2-1	TRBV2	-	-	CASSDNRVRANEQFF	TGTGCCAGCAGTGACAACAGGGTCCGAGCAAATGAGCAGTTCTTC
TRBJ2-3	TRBV6-5	-	-	CASSYSASGTDTQYF	TGTGCCAGCAGTTACTCAGCTAGCGGCACAGATACGCAGTATTTT
TRBJ1-5	TRBV5-6	-	-	CASSLGGVGQPQHF	TGTGCCAGCAGCTTGGGGGGGGTCGGTCAGCCCCAGCATTTT
TRBJ2-5	TRBV6-5	-	-	CASSSIVPPETQYF	TGTGCCAGCAGTTCCATAGTACCGCCGGAGACCCAGTACTTC